This TCR beta chain came from a study of early T cells in non-severe SARS-CoV-2 infection. At least ten counts were recorded for this clonotype. Germline V lookup: CDR1 MDHEN, CDR2 SYDVKM. This CDR3 comprises 18 residues. V lost 10 bases and J lost 4; bases outside the gene matches: 24. Attachment of unique molecular identifiers was made to individual cDNA molecules. TCRdb recomputed calls from the 5' RACE reads with MiXCR, one row per CDR3 protein. The table has about 80,000 distinct CDR3 sequences, over 5% seen once. The sample consisted of whole blood. The TCR comes from an adult who was a healthcare worker with PCR-confirmed SARS-CoV-2 infection or an uninfected control (not recorded which). The gene calls are TRBV28 and TRBJ1-1; 7 bases are a match to TRBD1. The CDR3 nucleotides are TGTGCCACCACCCGGGGGATCGGACGGGGACAGCGTAGCACTGAAGCTTTCTTT. The encoded protein is CATTRGIGRGQRSTEAFF.